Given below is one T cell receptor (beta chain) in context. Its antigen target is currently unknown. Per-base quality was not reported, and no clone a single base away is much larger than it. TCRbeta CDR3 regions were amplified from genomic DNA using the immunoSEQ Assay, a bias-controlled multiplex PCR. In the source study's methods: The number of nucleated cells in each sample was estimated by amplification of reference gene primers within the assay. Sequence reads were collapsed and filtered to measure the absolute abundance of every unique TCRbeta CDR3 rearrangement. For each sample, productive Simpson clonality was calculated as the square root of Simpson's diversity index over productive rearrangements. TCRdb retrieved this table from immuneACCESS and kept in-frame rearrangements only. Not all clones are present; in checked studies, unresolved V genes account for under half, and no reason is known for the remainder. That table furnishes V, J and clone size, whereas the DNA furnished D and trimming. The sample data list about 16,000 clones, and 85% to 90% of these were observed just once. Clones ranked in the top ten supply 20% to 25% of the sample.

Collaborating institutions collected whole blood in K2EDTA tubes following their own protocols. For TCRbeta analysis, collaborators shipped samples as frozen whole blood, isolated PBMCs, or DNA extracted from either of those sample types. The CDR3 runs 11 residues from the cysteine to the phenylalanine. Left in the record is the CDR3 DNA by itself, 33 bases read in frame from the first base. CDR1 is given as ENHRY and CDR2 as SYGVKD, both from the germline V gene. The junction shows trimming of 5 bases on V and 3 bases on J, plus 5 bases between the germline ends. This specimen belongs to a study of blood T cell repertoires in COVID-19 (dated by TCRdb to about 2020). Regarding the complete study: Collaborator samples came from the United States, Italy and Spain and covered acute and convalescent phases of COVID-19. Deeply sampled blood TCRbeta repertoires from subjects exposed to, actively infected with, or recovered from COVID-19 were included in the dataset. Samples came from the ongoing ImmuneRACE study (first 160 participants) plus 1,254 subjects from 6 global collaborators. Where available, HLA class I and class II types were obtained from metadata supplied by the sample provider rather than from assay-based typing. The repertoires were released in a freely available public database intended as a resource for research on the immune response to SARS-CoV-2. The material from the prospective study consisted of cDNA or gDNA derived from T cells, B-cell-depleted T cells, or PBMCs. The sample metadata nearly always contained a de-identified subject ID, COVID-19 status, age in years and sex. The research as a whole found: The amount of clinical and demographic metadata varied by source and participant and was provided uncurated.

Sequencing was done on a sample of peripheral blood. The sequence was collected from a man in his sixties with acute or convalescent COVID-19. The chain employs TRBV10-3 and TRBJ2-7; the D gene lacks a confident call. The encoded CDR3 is CAISYLYEQYF. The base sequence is TGTGCCATCAGTTATCTCTACGAGCAGTACTTC.